This entry features one T cell receptor beta chain sequence. These data originate in a study of T cell responses to AZD1222 COVID-19 vaccine. The germline gives CDR1 SQVTM, CDR2 ANQGSEA. The CDR3 covers 13 residues. V was trimmed by 1 base and J by 1 base, leaving 7 bases between them. The repertoire was sequenced with immunoSEQ multiplex PCR; TCRdb's copy has only in-frame clones and lacks some. The table shows about 150,000 clones, with 90% occurring only once. The sequencing here drew on peripheral blood, taken on day 0 of AZD1222 vaccination. The TCR was taken from an adult in good health. V and J are TRBV29-1 and TRBJ1-1; D gene uncertain. The CDR3 region is CSVEVRKNTEAFF. As DNA, the CDR3 is TGCAGCGTTGAAGTCAGGAAGAACACTGAAGCTTTCTTT.